Detailed here is one T cell receptor (beta chain). The sample comes from a study of Graves' ophthalmopathy and Graves' hyperthyroidism. This CDR3 region has 18 residues. V shed 1 base, J shed 2 bases, and the junction held 10 bases outside the gene matches. Germline CDR1 SGHAT, CDR2 FQDESV (reference sequence). Every ophthalmopathy donor presented moderate-to-severe activity, CAS ≥3, NOSPECS ≥4 and duration under 3 months. RNA transcripts were the source from which TCR beta CDR3 regions were amplified. Second-round multiplex PCR came after first-round RT-PCR with HTBI primers. From the multiplex PCR reads, TCRdb called clonotypes with MiXCR, one entry per CDR3 protein. The sample records 360,000 or so distinct CDR3 sequences, 15% to 20% being singletons.

The sequenced sample was peripheral blood. The receptor was isolated from a woman aged 18-29 years with Graves' ophthalmopathy. The chain joins TRBV11-1 to TRBJ2-7; 11 bases are shared with TRBD2. The CDR3 loop reads CASSLDWLAGGLTYEQYF. The DNA for the CDR3 is TGTGCCAGCAGCTTAGATTGGCTAGCGGGAGGTTTGACCTACGAGCAGTACTTC.